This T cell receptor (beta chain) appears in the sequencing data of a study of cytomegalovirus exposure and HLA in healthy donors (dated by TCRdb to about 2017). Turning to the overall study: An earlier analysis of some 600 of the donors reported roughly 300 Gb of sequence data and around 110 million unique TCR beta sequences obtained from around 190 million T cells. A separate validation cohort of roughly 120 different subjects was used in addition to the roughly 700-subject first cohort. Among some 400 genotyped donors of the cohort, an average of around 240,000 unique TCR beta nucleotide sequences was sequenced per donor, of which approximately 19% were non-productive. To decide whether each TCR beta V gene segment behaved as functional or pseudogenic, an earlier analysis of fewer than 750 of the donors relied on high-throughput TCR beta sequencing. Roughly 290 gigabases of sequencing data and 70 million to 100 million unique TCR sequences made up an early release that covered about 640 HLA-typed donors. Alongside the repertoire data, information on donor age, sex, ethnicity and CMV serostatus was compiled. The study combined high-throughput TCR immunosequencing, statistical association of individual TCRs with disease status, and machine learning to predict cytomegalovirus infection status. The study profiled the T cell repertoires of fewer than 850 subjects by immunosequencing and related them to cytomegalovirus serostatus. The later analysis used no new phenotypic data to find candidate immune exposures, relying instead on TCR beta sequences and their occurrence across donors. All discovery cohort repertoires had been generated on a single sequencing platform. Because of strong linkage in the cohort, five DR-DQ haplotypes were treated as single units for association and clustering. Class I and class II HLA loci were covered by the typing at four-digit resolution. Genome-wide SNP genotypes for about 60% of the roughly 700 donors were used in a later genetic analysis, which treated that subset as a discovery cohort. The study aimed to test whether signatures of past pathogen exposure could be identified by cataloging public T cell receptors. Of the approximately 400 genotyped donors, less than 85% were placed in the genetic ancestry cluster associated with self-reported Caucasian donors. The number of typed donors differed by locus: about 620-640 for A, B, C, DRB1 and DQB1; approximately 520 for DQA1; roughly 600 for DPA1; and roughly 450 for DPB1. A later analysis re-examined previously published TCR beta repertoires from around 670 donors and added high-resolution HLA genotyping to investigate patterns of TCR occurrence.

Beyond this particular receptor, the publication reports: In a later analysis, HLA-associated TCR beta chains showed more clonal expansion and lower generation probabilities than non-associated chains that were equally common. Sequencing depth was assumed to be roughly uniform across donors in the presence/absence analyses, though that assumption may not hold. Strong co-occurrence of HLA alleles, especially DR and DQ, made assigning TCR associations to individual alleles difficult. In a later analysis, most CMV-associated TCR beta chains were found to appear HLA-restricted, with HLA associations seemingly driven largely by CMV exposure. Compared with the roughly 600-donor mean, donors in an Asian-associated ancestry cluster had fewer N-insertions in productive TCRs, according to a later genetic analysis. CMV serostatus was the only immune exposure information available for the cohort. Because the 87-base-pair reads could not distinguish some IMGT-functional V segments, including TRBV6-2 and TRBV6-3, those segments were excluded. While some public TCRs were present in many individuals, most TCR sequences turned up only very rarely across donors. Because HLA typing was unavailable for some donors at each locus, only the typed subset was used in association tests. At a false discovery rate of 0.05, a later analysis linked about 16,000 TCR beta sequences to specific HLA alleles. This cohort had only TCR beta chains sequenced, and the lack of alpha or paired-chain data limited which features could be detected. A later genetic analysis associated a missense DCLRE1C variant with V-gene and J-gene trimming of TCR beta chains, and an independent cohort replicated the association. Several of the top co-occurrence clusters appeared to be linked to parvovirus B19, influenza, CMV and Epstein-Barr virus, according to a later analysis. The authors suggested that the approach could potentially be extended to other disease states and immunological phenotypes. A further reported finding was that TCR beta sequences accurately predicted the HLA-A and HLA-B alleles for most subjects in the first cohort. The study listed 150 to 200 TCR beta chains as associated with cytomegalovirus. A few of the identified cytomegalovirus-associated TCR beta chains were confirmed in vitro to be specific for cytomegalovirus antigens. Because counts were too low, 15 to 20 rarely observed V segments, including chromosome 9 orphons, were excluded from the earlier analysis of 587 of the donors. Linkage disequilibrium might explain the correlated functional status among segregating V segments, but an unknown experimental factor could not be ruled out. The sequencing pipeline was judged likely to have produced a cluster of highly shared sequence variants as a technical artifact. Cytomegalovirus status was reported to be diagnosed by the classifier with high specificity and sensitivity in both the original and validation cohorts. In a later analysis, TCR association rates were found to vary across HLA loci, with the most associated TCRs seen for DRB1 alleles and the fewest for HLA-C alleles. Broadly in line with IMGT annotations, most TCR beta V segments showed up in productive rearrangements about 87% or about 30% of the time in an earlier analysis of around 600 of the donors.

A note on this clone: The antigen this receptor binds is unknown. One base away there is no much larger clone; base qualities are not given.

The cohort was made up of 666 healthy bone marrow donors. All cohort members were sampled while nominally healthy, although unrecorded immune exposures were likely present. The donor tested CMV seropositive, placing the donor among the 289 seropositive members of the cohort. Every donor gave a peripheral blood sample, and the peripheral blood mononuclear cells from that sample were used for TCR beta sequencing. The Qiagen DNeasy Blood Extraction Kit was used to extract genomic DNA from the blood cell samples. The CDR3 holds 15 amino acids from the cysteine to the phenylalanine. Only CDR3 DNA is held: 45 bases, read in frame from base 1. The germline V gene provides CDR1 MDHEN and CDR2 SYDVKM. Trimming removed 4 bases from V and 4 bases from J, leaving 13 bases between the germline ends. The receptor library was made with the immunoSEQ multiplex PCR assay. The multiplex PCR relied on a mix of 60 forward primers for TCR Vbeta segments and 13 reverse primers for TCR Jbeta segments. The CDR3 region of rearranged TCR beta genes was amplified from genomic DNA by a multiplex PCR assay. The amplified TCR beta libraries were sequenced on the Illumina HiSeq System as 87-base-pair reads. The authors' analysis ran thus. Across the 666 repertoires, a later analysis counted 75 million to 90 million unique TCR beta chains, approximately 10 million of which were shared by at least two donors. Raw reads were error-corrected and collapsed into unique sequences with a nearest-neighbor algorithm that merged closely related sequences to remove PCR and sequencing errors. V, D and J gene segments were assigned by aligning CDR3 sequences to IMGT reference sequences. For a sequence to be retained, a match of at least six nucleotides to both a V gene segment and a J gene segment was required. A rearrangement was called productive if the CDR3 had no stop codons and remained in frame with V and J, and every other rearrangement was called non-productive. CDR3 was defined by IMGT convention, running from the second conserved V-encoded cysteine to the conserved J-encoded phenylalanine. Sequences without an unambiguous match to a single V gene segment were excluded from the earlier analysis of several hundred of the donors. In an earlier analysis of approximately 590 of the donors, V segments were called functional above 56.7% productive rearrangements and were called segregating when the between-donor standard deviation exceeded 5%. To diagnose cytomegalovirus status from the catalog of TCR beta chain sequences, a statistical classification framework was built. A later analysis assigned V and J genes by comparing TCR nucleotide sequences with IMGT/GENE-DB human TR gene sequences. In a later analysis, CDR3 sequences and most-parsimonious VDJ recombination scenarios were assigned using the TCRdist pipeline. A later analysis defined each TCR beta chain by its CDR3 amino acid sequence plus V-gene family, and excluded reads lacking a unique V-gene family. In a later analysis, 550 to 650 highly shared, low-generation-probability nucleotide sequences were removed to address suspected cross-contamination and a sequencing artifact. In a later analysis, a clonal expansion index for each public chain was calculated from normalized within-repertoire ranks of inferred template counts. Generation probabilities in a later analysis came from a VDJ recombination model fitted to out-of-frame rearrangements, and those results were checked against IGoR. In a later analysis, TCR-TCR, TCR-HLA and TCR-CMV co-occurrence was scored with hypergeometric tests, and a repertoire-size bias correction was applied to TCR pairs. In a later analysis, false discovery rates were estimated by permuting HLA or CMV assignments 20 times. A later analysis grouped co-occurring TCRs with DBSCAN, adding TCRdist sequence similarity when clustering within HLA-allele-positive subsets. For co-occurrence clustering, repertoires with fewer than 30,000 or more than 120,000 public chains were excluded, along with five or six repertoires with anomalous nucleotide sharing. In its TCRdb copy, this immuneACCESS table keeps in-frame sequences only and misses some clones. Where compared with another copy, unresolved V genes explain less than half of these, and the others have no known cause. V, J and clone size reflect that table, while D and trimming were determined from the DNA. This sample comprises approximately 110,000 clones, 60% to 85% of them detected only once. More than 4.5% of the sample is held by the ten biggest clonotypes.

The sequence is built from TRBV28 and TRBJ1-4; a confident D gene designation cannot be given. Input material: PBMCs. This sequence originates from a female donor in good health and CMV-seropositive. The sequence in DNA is TGTGCCAGCAGTTCGTACGGACTGGTTAATGAAAAACTGTTTTTT. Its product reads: CASSSYGLVNEKLFF.